The 25 T cell receptor beta chains given below trace back to one sample, sequenced in a study of identical twins. In TCRdb, the 5' RACE reads were re-called with MiXCR into one record per CDR3 protein. This table has 18,000 or so distinct CDR3 sequences, roughly 71% appearing once. Specimen: memory (CD45RO+) T cells sorted from blood. These receptors all come from a woman aged 18 to 35 in good health. This table probably holds off-target reads from a library built for another chain.

In its sample, this clonotype was seen a few times. The chain links TRBV2 to TRBJ2-1; 13 nucleotides align to TRBD2. V dropped 5 bases and J dropped 10; count of bases not matched to a gene: 11. CDR3 length: 16 residues. The germline V gene has CDR1 SNHLY and CDR2 FYNNEI. The CDR3 is CASSQKGLAGLGEQFF. CDR3 bases: TGTGCCAGCAGTCAAAAGGGACTAGCGGGGCTCGGGGAGCAGTTCTTC.

This clonotype was counted between two and nine times. This chain uses TRBV5-6 with TRBJ2-7, with 9 bases lining up with TRBD1. After removal of 4 bases from V and 4 bases from J, the junction contained 6 bases not matched to a gene. Per the germline V gene, CDR1 is SGHDT and CDR2 is YYEEEE. The CDR3 covers 14 residues. The CDR3 DNA sequence: TGTGCCAGCAGCCCGACAGGGGGGTGGTACGAGCAGTACTTC. As protein: CASSPTGGWYEQYF.

The chain uses TRBV4-1 and TRBJ2-7, with 8 bases identical to TRBD1. The junction had 11 bases not matched to a gene; V was cut back by 0 bases and J by 4 bases. Germline V CDR1 and CDR2: MGHRA, YSYEKL. The CDR3 totals 17 residues. In DNA, the CDR3 is TGCGCCAGCAGCCAAGAGCCAAGGCAGGGGGCGCAGTACGAGCAGTACTTC. It yields the protein CASSQEPRQGAQYEQYF.

The rearrangement uses TRBV6-9 and TRBJ2-1; possibly TRBD1 or TRBD2 for D (7 bases each). The germline V and J ends were trimmed by 6 bases and 8 bases, with 14 bases remaining between them. Germline V CDR1 and CDR2: MNHGY, SVAAGI. The CDR3 covers 13 residues. CDR3 residues: CASRAGDRDEQFF. The CDR3 DNA follows: TGTGCCAGCAGGGCGGGAGACAGGGATGAGCAGTTCTTC.

The chain couples TRBV11-2 to TRBJ2-2; D gene unclear. The V and J ends lost 9 bases and 3 bases respectively, with 8 bases between them. Per the germline V gene, CDR1 is SGHAT and CDR2 is FQNNGV. CDR3 length: 12 residues. The CDR3 protein is CASGIHTGELFF. CDR3 nucleotide sequence: TGTGCCAGTGGGATTCACACCGGGGAGCTGTTTTTT.

V and J are TRBV5-1 and TRBJ2-7; TRBD1 aligns across 7 bases. Germline V gene lookup returns CDR1 SGHRS and CDR2 YFSETQ. Trimming removed 6 bases from V and 5 bases from J; junction bases left unmatched: 8. CDR3 size: 13 residues. CDR3 bases: TGCGCCAGCACCCGACAGGGAATGCACGAGCAGTACTTC. Translated: CASTRQGMHEQYF.

The rearrangement joins TRBV18 to TRBJ2-7; 7 bases fit TRBD1. The CDR3 has 13 residues. Unmatched junction bases numbered 5, after V lost 4 bases and J lost 5 bases. Germline CDR1 reads KGHSH; CDR2 reads LQKENI. The CDR3 DNA follows: TGTGCCAGCTCACTTACAGGGGATAACGAGCAGTACTTC. This gives the protein CASSLTGDNEQYF. Using reference TRBV18 and TRBJ2-7 for the parts outside the CDR3, the full variable domain is NAGVMQNPRHLVRRRGQEARLRCSPMKGHSHVYWYRQLPEEGLKFMVYLQKENIIDESGMPKERFSAEFPKEGPSILRIQQVVRGDSAAYFCASSLTGDNEQYFGPGTRLTVT.

The rearrangement uses TRBV29-1 and TRBJ1-3; no reliable D call. This CDR3 has 13 residues. Germline lookup yields CDR1 SQVTM and CDR2 ANQGSEA. Trimming shortened V by 6 bases and J by 0 bases, and 9 bases separated the two germline ends. The CDR3 reads CSVRFTSGNTIYF. In DNA form, the CDR3 reads TGCAGCGTGCGCTTTACCTCTGGAAACACCATATATTTT. The variable domain in full, completed from reference TRBV29-1 and TRBJ1-3, reads SAVISQKPSRDICQRGTSLTIQCQVDSQVTMMFWYRQQPGQSLTLIATANQGSEATYESGFVIDKFPISRPNLTFSTLTVSNMSPEDSSIYLCSVRFTSGNTIYFGEGSWLTVV.

This clonotype occurred a few times. The rearrangement joins TRBV23-1 to TRBJ1-2; D may be TRBD1 (6 bases). TRBV23-1 is an ORF, with its function uncertain. This CDR3 has 11 residues. Trimming removed 7 bases from V and 10 bases from J, with 13 bases in between. The CDR3 nucleotides are TGCGCCAGCATTGACAGGATCTACTACACCTTC. Amino acid sequence: CASIDRIYYTF.

This chain joins TRBV29-1 and TRBJ2-4; D is uncertain. Trimming pared 7 bases from V and 0 bases from J, leaving 10 bases between. The germline CDR1 and CDR2 sequences are SQVTM and ANQGSEA. The CDR3 has 13 amino acids. DNA of the CDR3: TGCAGCGCCGTAAGGATAGCCAAAAACATTCAGTACTTC. This codes for CSAVRIAKNIQYF.

This chain connects TRBV5-8 to TRBJ2-7, with D possibly TRBD2 on 5 matching bases. Trimming pared 0 bases from V and 2 bases from J, leaving 9 bases between. The CDR3 runs 14 residues. Germline loops: CDR1 SGHTS, CDR2 YDEGEE. As DNA, the CDR3 is TGTGCCAGCAGCTTGGGTGGGGAGACCTACGAGCAGTACTTC. Its translation: CASSLGGETYEQYF.

This chain uses TRBV7-6 with TRBJ2-1; D perhaps matches TRBD2 (5 bases). In germline, CDR1 is SGHVS, CDR2 FNYEAQ. This CDR3 is built from 11 residues. V gave up 5 bases and J gave up 9 bases, with 8 bases separating them. This CDR3 reads CASSLRGEQFF. For the CDR3, the DNA is TGTGCCAGCAGCCTACGGGGTGAGCAGTTCTTC.

The chain recombines TRBV11-1 with TRBJ1-2, with no clear D. With 10 bases removed from V and 7 bases from J, the gap between germline ends came to 7 bases. Germline CDR1 and CDR2: SGHAT and FQDESV (reference sequence). The CDR3 runs 9 residues. This chain's CDR3 is CANGGGYTF. The CDR3 nucleotides are TGTGCCAACGGAGGTGGCTACACCTTC.

The J gene is TRBJ2-3, the V gene TRBV29-1, with D perhaps matching TRBD2 (6 bases). Per the germline V gene, CDR1 is SQVTM and CDR2 is ANQGSEA. This CDR3 is 11 amino acids long. V was cut by 7 bases and J by 3 bases, with 8 bases left in between. The CDR3 region has the DNA TGCAGCGGGGGGGAAACAGATACGCAGTATTTT. It is translated as CSGGETDTQYF.

V and J are TRBV5-1 and TRBJ2-3; no firm D call. V shed 1 base and J shed 1 base, with 7 bases lying between them. Germline V gives CDR1 SGHRS, CDR2 YFSETQ. The CDR3 covers 14 residues. The CDR3 DNA reads TGCGCCAGCAGCTTGTACGGTGGCACAGATACGCAGTATTTT. Amino acids: CASSLYGGTDTQYF.

This clonotype was picked up a small number of times. The V and J genes are TRBV7-2 and TRBJ2-5; D is unresolved. This CDR3 comprises 13 residues. V dropped 3 bases and J dropped 3 bases, with 8 bases sitting between them. Looked up from germline, CDR1 is SGHTA and CDR2 is FQGNSA. This CDR3 is CASSFAGEETQYF. CDR3 in DNA: TGTGCCAGCAGCTTCGCCGGAGAAGAGACCCAGTACTTC.

In regard to this clonotype: The junction shows a germline mismatch at one end, possibly a read error. This sequence joins TRBV7-2 and TRBJ2-1; 8 nucleotides match TRBD2. CDR3 length: 15 residues. Germline assignment: CDR1 SGHTA and CDR2 FQGNSA. CDR3: CASSVAGLGVVEQFF. The CDR3 DNA sequence: TGTGCCAGCAGCGTAGCGGGACTAGGAGTAGTTGAGCAGTTCTTC.

V gene TRBV20-1 combines with J gene TRBJ2-3; possibly TRBD2 for D (6 bases). The CDR3 length is 15 residues. V dropped 1 base and J dropped 2 bases, with 13 bases sitting between them. Germline CDR1 DFQATT, CDR2 SNEGSKA (reference sequence). Here the CDR3 reads CSARGTGVHTDTQYF. In DNA form, the CDR3 reads TGCAGTGCTAGAGGAACGGGAGTCCACACAGATACGCAGTATTTT.

The chain uses TRBV27 and TRBJ1-1; tentative D call: TRBD1 (5 bases). V lost 2 bases and J lost 2, with 12 bases in between. CDR1 is MNHEY, CDR2 SMNVEV, per germline (reference sequence). The CDR3 sequence is 15 residues long. The CDR3: CASSLGAPGNTEAFF. The CDR3 DNA reads TGTGCCAGCAGTTTAGGGGCGCCAGGCAACACTGAAGCTTTCTTT.

This sequence joins TRBV2 and TRBJ2-1; 16 nucleotides align to TRBD2. The junction had 4 bases not matched to a gene; V was cut back by 4 bases and J by 7 bases. The CDR3 is 16 residues long. The germline V gene encodes CDR1 SNHLY and CDR2 FYNNEI. This chain's CDR3 is CASSGGTSGRGNEQFF. Here the CDR3 DNA reads TGTGCCAGCAGTGGGGGGACTAGCGGGAGGGGGAATGAGCAGTTCTTC.

This clonotype was seen a few times. This chain uses TRBV2 with TRBJ2-1; 7 bases line up with TRBD1. Trimming cost V 6 bases and J 3 bases; bases outside gene matches: 2. This CDR3 contains 13 residues. Germline V CDR1 and CDR2: SNHLY, FYNNEI. CDR3 in amino acids: CASRGDSYNEQFF. In DNA, the CDR3 is TGTGCCAGCAGGGGGGACAGCTACAATGAGCAGTTCTTC.

This clonotype was seen only a few times. V is TRBV2 and J is TRBJ2-7, with TRBD2 identical over 9 bases. The CDR3 loop spans 13 amino acids. Germline CDR1 reads SNHLY; CDR2 reads FYNNEI. J lost 2 bases, V lost 8 bases, and 4 bases had no gene match. The CDR3 protein is CASQREAAYEQYF. DNA of the CDR3: TGTGCCAGCCAGCGGGAGGCTGCCTACGAGCAGTACTTC. Combining the CDR3 with reference TRBV2 and TRBJ2-7 gives the whole variable domain EPEVTQTPSHQVTQMGQEVILRCVPISNHLYFYWYRQILGQKVEFLVSFYNNEISEKSEIFDDQFSVERPDGSNFTLKIRSTKLEDSAMYFCASQREAAYEQYFGPGTRLTVT.

The gene calls are TRBV6-2 or TRBV6-3 and TRBJ2-7; unclear D gene. V lost 4 bases to trimming and J lost 6 bases, with 10 bases between them. The CDR3 length is 12 residues. The V gene's germline CDR1 is MNHEY and CDR2 SVGEGT. The CDR3 bases are TGTGCCAGCAGTTCGACCCCCCGCGAGCAGTACTTC. It translates to CASSSTPREQYF.

The chain is built from TRBV30 and TRBJ2-3; D uncertain. The CDR3 is 12 amino acids. Germline lookup yields CDR1 GTSNPN and CDR2 SVGIG (reference sequence). V was clipped by 4 bases and J by 4 bases, with 9 bases between them. CDR3 loop: CAWNSPPDTQYF. CDR3 bases: TGTGCCTGGAATAGTCCACCAGATACGCAGTATTTT. The whole variable domain, remainder taken from reference TRBV30 and TRBJ2-3, is SQTIHQWPATLVQPVGSPLSLECTVEGTSNPNLYWYRQAAGRGLQLLFYSVGIGQISSEVPQNLSASRPQDRQFILSSKKLLLSDSGFYLCAWNSPPDTQYFGPGTRLTVL.

The rearrangement joins TRBV5-1 to TRBJ2-7; D may match TRBD1 or TRBD2 (5 bases each). CDR1 and CDR2 (germline): SGHRS, YFSETQ. Trimming cost V 6 bases and J 6 bases, with 19 bases left between them. CDR3 length: 14 amino acids. The CDR3 region has the DNA TGCGCCAGCACTGGGCCGGGTTTTGGGGGCGAGCAGTACTTC. Encoded protein: CASTGPGFGGEQYF.